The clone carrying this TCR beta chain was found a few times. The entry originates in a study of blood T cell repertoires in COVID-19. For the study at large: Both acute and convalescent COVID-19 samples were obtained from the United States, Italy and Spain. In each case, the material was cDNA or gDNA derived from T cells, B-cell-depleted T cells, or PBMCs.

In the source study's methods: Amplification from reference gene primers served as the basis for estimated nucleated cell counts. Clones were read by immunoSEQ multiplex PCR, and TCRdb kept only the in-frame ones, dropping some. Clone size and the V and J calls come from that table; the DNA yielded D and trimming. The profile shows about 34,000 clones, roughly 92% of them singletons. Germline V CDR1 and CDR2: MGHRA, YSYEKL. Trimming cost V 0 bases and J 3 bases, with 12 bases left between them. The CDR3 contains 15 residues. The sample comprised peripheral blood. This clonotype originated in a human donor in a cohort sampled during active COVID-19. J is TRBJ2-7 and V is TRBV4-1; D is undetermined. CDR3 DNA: TGCGCCAGCAGCCAAGATAGAACTTCACTCTACGAGCAGTACTTC. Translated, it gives CASSQDRTSLYEQYF.